This T cell receptor beta chain was recorded in a study of cytomegalovirus exposure and HLA in healthy donors. As concerns this clone: Its antigen remains unidentified.

Study-level results: Most of the TCR beta V segments (in an earlier analysis) were productive either about 87% or about 30% of the time.

PCR amplification relied on 60 Vbeta primers (plus 13 Jbeta primers). Profiled with immunoSEQ multiplex PCR; TCRdb holds only in-frame clones, not every one. This sample has about 130,000 clones, with over 60% found just once. The TCR originated in a human donor in good health. Sequences were obtained from PBMCs.

CDR3 nucleotides: TGCGCCAGCAGCTTGGTCTCGGTTGCCTACGAGCAGTACTTC. As protein: CASSLVSVAYEQYF. The chain recombines TRBV5-1 with TRBJ2-7; no definite D call. The CDR3 length is 14 residues. Germline V gene data show CDR1 as SGHRS and CDR2 as YFSETQ. Trimming took 0 bases from V and 2 from J, leaving 9 bases between them.